These 23 T cell receptor beta chains share one sample of origin, sequenced in a study of T cells after yellow fever vaccination. One entry per CDR3 protein, called by TCRdb with MiXCR from the 5' RACE reads. The sample lists about 96,000 distinct CDR3 sequences, over 8% occurring once. The sequencing here drew on CD8+ T cells not binding an NS4B(214-222) dextramer, sorted from PBMCs, taken more than 13 days after the first yellow fever vaccination. Source of these receptors: a man between 18 and 29 years old who received the YFV17D yellow fever vaccine.

The chain has TRBV10-3 and TRBJ1-1; 10 nucleotides align to TRBD1. Germline-derived CDR1 and CDR2 are ENHRY and SYGVKD. The trim removed 6 bases at V and 4 bases at J, leaving 8 bases unmatched. The CDR3 covers 15 residues. As DNA, the CDR3 is TGTGCCATCAGGGGACAGGGGAGACGGGTCACTGAAGCTTTCTTT. Protein product: CAIRGQGRRVTEAFF.

This sequence joins TRBV29-1 and TRBJ1-4; D remains ambiguous. CDR3 length: 14 residues. With 3 bases removed from V and 0 bases from J, the gap between germline ends came to 8 bases. Germline loops: CDR1 SQVTM, CDR2 ANQGSEA. The CDR3 here is CSVELRATNEKLFF. CDR3 coding DNA: TGCAGCGTTGAGCTACGGGCAACTAATGAAAAACTGTTTTTT.

In this sample, this clonotype turned up a few times. J is TRBJ2-7 and V is TRBV20-1; weak D call: TRBD1 (6 bases). This CDR3 is built from 13 residues. Trimming took off 3 bases at V and 1 base at J, with 10 bases between the two ends. Germline CDR1 is DFQATT and CDR2 is SNEGSKA (reference sequence). The CDR3 loop is CSARATGSYEQYV. The CDR3, as DNA: TGCAGTGCTAGGGCCACAGGGTCCTACGAGCAGTACGTC.

This clonotype turned up a few times. The V and J genes are TRBV4-1 and TRBJ1-3; D remains unclear. Trimming stripped 1 base from V and 0 bases from J, with 7 bases between. This CDR3 is 15 amino acids long. Germline assignment: CDR1 MGHRA and CDR2 YSYEKL. CDR3 sequence (DNA): TGCGCCAGCAGCCAAGTCCGGTCCTCTGGAAACACCATATATTTT. Translation: CASSQVRSSGNTIYF.

In its sample, this clonotype was seen many times. V gene TRBV7-2 combines with J gene TRBJ2-1, with D perhaps TRBD2 (7 bases). V was trimmed by 5 bases and J by 2 bases, leaving 13 bases between them. Germline V gene data show CDR1 as SGHTA and CDR2 as FQGNSA. The CDR3 sequence is 15 residues long. The CDR3 reads CASSPRGAPYNEQFF. CDR3 in DNA: TGTGCCAGCAGCCCCCGGGGGGCCCCCTACAATGAGCAGTTCTTC. Combining the CDR3 with reference TRBV7-2 and TRBJ2-1 gives the whole variable domain GAGVSQSPSNKVTEKGKDVELRCDPISGHTALYWYRQSLGQGLEFLIYFQGNSAPDKSGLPSDRFSAERTGGSVSTLTIQRTQQEDSAVYLCASSPRGAPYNEQFFGPGTRLTVL.

This clonotype was seen only a few times. For the CDR3, the DNA is TGTGCCAGCAGCGACGAAAGGTTGAACACTGAAGCTTTCTTT. This translates into CASSDERLNTEAFF. The chain joins TRBV28 to TRBJ1-1; D not certain. The length of the CDR3 is 14 residues. V was cut by 6 bases and J by 0 bases, with 11 bases left in between. CDR1 is MDHEN and CDR2 is SYDVKM in the germline V gene.

The rearrangement uses TRBV5-3 and TRBJ2-2; the D is unclear. TRBV5-3 is filed as an ORF, its function uncertain. V was trimmed by 8 bases and J by 13 bases, leaving 21 bases between them. There are 13 residues in the CDR3. CDR3 coding DNA: TGTGCCAGGAGACCCCGGACCCTAGGTCTGCTGTTTTTT. Translating it yields CARRPRTLGLLFF.

The V and J genes are TRBV5-1 and TRBJ2-1, with a weak D call TRBD1 (6 bases). This CDR3 spans 17 amino acids. In germline, CDR1 is SGHRS, CDR2 YFSETQ. V was cut by 4 bases and J by 0 bases, with 17 bases left in between. The CDR3 nucleotides read TGCGCCAGCAGCCACCGGGACAACGTTCACTCCTACAATGAGCAGTTCTTC. Translated: CASSHRDNVHSYNEQFF.

Comment on this clonotype: The CDR3 ends on some other residue instead of the conserved phenylalanine or tryptophan, so this is likely a read error. The chain employs TRBV4-2 and TRBJ2-5; D possibly matches TRBD1 or TRBD2 (5 bases each). From germline, CDR1 is LGHNA and CDR2 YNFKEQ. V shed 0 bases and J shed 1 base, with 9 bases lying between them. The CDR3 is 15 residues long. CDR3 sequence: CASSQDFGAQETQYS. The CDR3 nucleotides read TGTGCCAGCAGCCAAGATTTCGGGGCCCAAGAGACCCAGTACTCC.

This clonotype came up many times. V and J are TRBV7-2 and TRBJ1-6, with D perhaps TRBD1 (6 bases). CDR3 length: 13 amino acids. The germline V gene encodes CDR1 SGHTA and CDR2 FQGNSA. V lost 6 bases, J lost 3 bases, and 6 bases lay in between. CDR3 region: CASRQGYNSPLHF. CDR3 DNA sequence: TGTGCCAGCAGACAGGGCTATAATTCACCCCTCCACTTT.

A few counts support this clonotype. CDR3 bases: TGTGCCAGCCTAACCGGGCTGCGCACAGATACGCAGTATTTT. It encodes CASLTGLRTDTQYF. The chain recombines TRBV12-3 or TRBV12-4 with TRBJ2-3; no clear D gene. The CDR3 covers 14 residues. Trimming took 8 bases from V and 1 from J, leaving 13 bases between them.

The chain has TRBV19 and TRBJ1-1; maybe TRBD1 (6 bases). Trimming took off 8 bases at V and 4 bases at J, with 17 bases between the two ends. CDR3 length: 14 residues. Germline lookup yields CDR1 LNHDA and CDR2 SQIVND (reference sequence). CDR3 nucleotide sequence: TGTGCCAGTGCGCTACAGGGTCTGGGCACTGAAGCTTTCTTT. Translated, it gives CASALQGLGTEAFF.

This clonotype turned up a few times. The chain recombines TRBV18 with TRBJ2-3, with 7 bases fitting TRBD1. The CDR3 loop spans 16 amino acids. The V gene's germline CDR1 is KGHSH and CDR2 LQKENI. Trimming at V came to 3 bases and at J to 5 bases, leaving 11 bases not matched to a gene. The CDR3 reads CASSPERTGWEDTQYF. The CDR3 DNA sequence: TGTGCCAGCTCACCCGAGCGGACAGGCTGGGAAGATACGCAGTATTTT.

V is TRBV7-6 and J is TRBJ2-3; 10 nucleotides line up with TRBD2. Germline CDR1 and CDR2: SGHVS and FNYEAQ. Germline trimming cut 2 bases from V and 0 bases from J; bases unmatched to any gene: 8. CDR3 size: 18 residues. CDR3 in amino acids: CASSLRSSGGASTDTQYF. The CDR3 DNA sequence: TGTGCCAGCAGCTTACGATCGAGCGGGGGGGCAAGCACAGATACGCAGTATTTT.

This clonotype was picked up a small number of times. The chain is built from TRBV5-1 and TRBJ2-7, with no clear D. Germline V gene data show CDR1 as SGHRS and CDR2 as YFSETQ. This CDR3 comprises 13 residues. The V end lost 5 bases, the J end lost 3 bases, and 12 bases lay between the germline ends. The CDR3 nucleotides read TGCGCCAGCAGTCTTTCAAGGGTCTACGAGCAGTACTTC. Its translation: CASSLSRVYEQYF.

The chain is built from TRBV6-5 and TRBJ2-1; 7 bases map to TRBD2. The germline gives CDR1 MNHEY, CDR2 SVGAGI. V lost 2 bases to trimming and J lost 2 bases; unmatched junction nucleotides: 3. This CDR3 comprises 15 residues. CDR3 in amino acids: CASSYTSVPYNEQFF. The CDR3 nucleotides are TGTGCCAGCAGTTACACTAGCGTCCCCTACAATGAGCAGTTCTTC.

This clonotype was picked up a small number of times. V usage is TRBV4-3 and J usage is TRBJ2-5, with 10 bases lining up with TRBD2. CDR1 and CDR2 (germline): LGHNA, YSLEER. The CDR3 totals 16 residues. V lost 0 bases to trimming and J lost 7 bases; unmatched junction nucleotides: 8. For the CDR3, the DNA is TGCGCCAGCAGCCAAGATAGCGGGGGGCCCACTGGGACCCAGTACTTC. This codes for CASSQDSGGPTGTQYF.

This chain connects TRBV4-2 to TRBJ2-7; a weak D match, TRBD2 (5 bases). Trimming pared 0 bases from V and 2 bases from J, leaving 8 bases between. Germline V gene data show CDR1 as LGHNA and CDR2 as YNFKEQ. The CDR3 is made up of 14 amino acids. The CDR3 bases are TGTGCCAGCAGCCAAGATCTGGGAGCCTACGAGCAGTACTTC. This encodes CASSQDLGAYEQYF.

Ten or more counts support this clonotype. The rearrangement joins TRBV2 to TRBJ2-1; the D is unclear. Germline loops: CDR1 SNHLY, CDR2 FYNNEI. Trimming removed 7 bases at V and 4 bases at J, with 17 bases between. This CDR3 spans 15 amino acids. The DNA of the CDR3 is TGTGCCAGCACCCCGTTTAAAGGAACGTACAATGAGCAGTTCTTC. Its protein is CASTPFKGTYNEQFF.

The chain couples TRBV15 to TRBJ1-1, with D possibly being TRBD1 (6 bases). The CDR3 consists of 14 residues. V shed 0 bases and J shed 3 bases, with 8 bases lying between them. Germline V gene lookup returns CDR1 LNHNV and CDR2 YYDKDF (reference sequence). This chain's CDR3 is CATSRDRGDTEAFF. The DNA of the CDR3 is TGTGCCACCAGCAGAGATAGGGGGGACACTGAAGCTTTCTTT.

There are a few counts of this clonotype. The DNA of the CDR3 is TGTGCCAGCAGCCTCCGGGACACGGTCACCCTGTATGGCTACACCTTC. It translates to CASSLRDTVTLYGYTF. The genes are TRBV12-3 or TRBV12-4 and TRBJ1-2; possible D gene TRBD1, 6 bases. V shed 6 bases and J shed 5 bases, with 22 bases lying between them. The CDR3 extends over 16 amino acids.

The chain employs TRBV6-1 and TRBJ2-1; 8 bases are a match to TRBD1. CDR3 length: 14 residues. V lost 5 bases to trimming and J lost 6 bases; unmatched junction nucleotides: 6. Germline CDR1 is MNHNS and CDR2 is SASEGT. This CDR3 reads CASSPDRAGNEQFF. The CDR3 region has the DNA TGTGCCAGCAGTCCGGACAGGGCGGGCAATGAGCAGTTCTTC.

This chain connects TRBV15 to TRBJ2-2, with unresolved D. The CDR3 is 13 amino acids. Germline V gene sequence: CDR1 LNHNV, CDR2 YYDKDF (reference sequence). V was trimmed by 8 bases and J by 0 bases, leaving 7 bases between them. In DNA form, the CDR3 reads TGTGCCACCTCCGGGCCGAACACCGGGGAGCTGTTTTTT. This translates into CATSGPNTGELFF.